This T cell receptor beta chain was recovered during a study of blood T cell repertoires in COVID-19. Study-wide background: The study drew acute and convalescent COVID-19 samples from the United States, Italy and Spain.

The CDR3 totals 15 residues. Per germline, CDR1 SGHTA and CDR2 FQGTGA. Trimming left V 2 bases short and J 6 bases short, with 14 bases between. In the original processing: Cell counts per sample came from amplifying reference gene primers. Sequencing used immunoSEQ multiplex PCR; TCRdb keeps in-frame clones, though not all of them. The V and J calls and clone size come from that table; D and trimming were worked out from the DNA. The data hold just under 150,000 clones, with roughly 82% observed a single time. The sample comprised peripheral blood. This sequence joins TRBV7-3 and TRBJ2-1, with D tentatively TRBD1 (6 bases). This clonotype was sampled from a human donor in a cohort sampled during active COVID-19. The CDR3 loop is CASSLLTGLRNEQFF. DNA for the CDR3: TGTGCCAGCAGCTTATTAACAGGGCTCCGCAATGAGCAGTTCTTC.